Described below is a single TCR beta chain sequence and its context. The sample comes from a study of blood T cells in healthy people across ages. Staff drew around 10 milliliters of peripheral blood from each donor. V was pared by 6 bases and J by 1 base, with 5 bases of the junction left unmatched. CDR3 length: 15 amino acids. From germline, CDR1 is DFQATT and CDR2 SNEGSKA (reference sequence). A second about 7 to 12 cycle PCR used barcoded and J-beta primers. Each single sample gave us at least 2.5 million CDR3-containing paired-end reads. TCRdb itself ran the 5' RACE reads through MiXCR, one entry per CDR3 protein. The data contain roughly 1,500,000 distinct CDR3 sequences, 30% to 40% of them singletons.

The sample taken for sequencing was blood. The chain couples TRBV20-1 to TRBJ2-1; TRBD2 agrees at 11 bases. The source of this sequence is a woman aged 25-40 years in good health. In DNA, the CDR3 is TGCAGTGCCGAGACTAGCGGGATTTCCTACAATGAGCAGTTCTTC. The encoded protein is CSAETSGISYNEQFF.